These T cell receptor beta chains were read from a single sample in a study of Graves' ophthalmopathy and Graves' hyperthyroidism. TCRdb reanalysed the multiplex PCR reads using MiXCR and keeps one entry per CDR3 protein. The sample holds more than 1,000,000 distinct CDR3 sequences; around a third are singletons and the top ten take 11%. Sequencing was done on a sample of peripheral blood or thyroid tissue (not recorded which). The receptors come from an adult man with Graves' hyperthyroidism. Both conserved end residues are part of each CDR3. D genes are given only for firm matches. Clone size, where shown, is once, few, many, or a class for clones that have expanded.

V	J	size	D	DNA	CDR3
TRBV7-9	TRBJ2-7	.	.	.	CASICSAYWGTWDEQYF
TRBV10-3	TRBJ1-5	.	TRBD1	TGTGCCATCAGTGAGAGTTTGGCAGGGGGAAATCAGCCCCAGCATTTT	CAISESLAGGNQPQHF
TRBV10-3	TRBJ2-5	.	.	TGTGCCATCAGTGAGTCGGGAACGTACCAAGGGGTGACCCAGTACTTC	CAISESGTYQGVTQYF
TRBV29-1	TRBJ2-3	.	TRBD1	TGCAGCGCTTCGGGACAGCTCACAGATACGCAGTATTTT	CSASGQLTDTQYF
TRBV29-1	TRBJ1-2	.	.	TGCAGCGCTTCCGGGCCATCGAACTATGGCTACACCTTC	CSASGPSNYGYTF
TRBV6-5	TRBJ2-7	many	.	TGTGCCAGCAGTTACGGACGAGGGGCATACGAGCAGTACTTC	CASSYGRGAYEQYF
TRBV15	TRBJ2-1	few	.	TGTGCCACCAGTAGGGGACATTTAGATGAGCAGTTCTTC	CATSRGHLDEQFF
TRBV6-5	TRBJ2-5	many	.	TGTGCCAGCACAGGCGCGAGAGAGACCCAGTACTTC	CASTGARETQYF
TRBV11-2	TRBJ2-5	.	TRBD1	TGTGCCAGCAGCTTATTGTCTGGGAACAGGGGGACCCAGTACTTC	CASSLLSGNRGTQYF
TRBV4-3	TRBJ1-1	many	.	TGCGCCAGCAGCCAAGATGCGGTAAACACTGAAGCTTTCTTT	CASSQDAVNTEAFF
TRBV9	TRBJ2-5	.	.	TGTGCCAGCACCGTGATGGGGACGGAAGAAGAGACCCAGTACTTC	CASTVMGTEEETQYF
TRBV14	TRBJ2-5	.	.	TGTGCCAGCAGCCGACGACAGGTGACCCAGTACTTC	CASSRRQVTQYF
TRBV7-8	TRBJ1-5	many	.	TGTGCCAGCAGCCAGTCAGGAGCTGATCAGCCCCAGCATTTT	CASSQSGADQPQHF
TRBV24-1	TRBJ2-7	.	TRBD2	TGTGCCAGCAGCCCTCTGGCTAGCGGGTTTTACAAGCAGTACTTC	CASSPLASGFYKQYF
TRBV6-5	TRBJ1-1	.	.	TGTGCCAGCAGTGGACCCGAAACTCAAGCTTCGAACACTGAAGCTTTCTTT	CASSGPETQASNTEAFF
TRBV6-6	TRBJ2-7	few	.	TGTGCCAGCAGTTACCGCAGGGTAGCCTACGAGCAGTACTTC	CASSYRRVAYEQYF
TRBV5-1	TRBJ2-2	.	.	TGCGCCAGCAGCTTGGGGCCGGGCACCGGGGAGCTGTTTTTT	CASSLGPGTGELFF
TRBV6-5	TRBJ2-7	few	.	TGTGCCAGCTATTCTTCCGCGGAACCCTACGAGCAGTACTTC	CASYSSAEPYEQYF
TRBV7-8	TRBJ1-2	.	.	TGTGCCAGCAGCGAACGACGGGGGTATGGCTACACCTTC	CASSERRGYGYTF
TRBV29-1	TRBJ1-2	.	TRBD1	TGCAGCGGGGGGACAGGGCACTATGGCTACACCTTC	CSGGTGHYGYTF
TRBV7-9	TRBJ1-2	few	.	TGTGCCAGCAGTCCGCGAGGGATCTATGGCTACACCTTC	CASSPRGIYGYTF
TRBV2	TRBJ1-1	many	TRBD1	TGTGCCAGCAGTGAGTCCGGGACAGGGACTGAAGCTTTCTTT	CASSESGTGTEAFF
TRBV20-1	TRBJ1-2	.	.	TGCAGTGCCCGGCGGGCGGAGACCTTC	CSARRAETF
TRBV7-8	TRBJ2-5	.	.	TGTGCCAGCAGCAGGGGGTGGGCAGAGACCCAGTACTTC	CASSRGWAETQYF
TRBV2	TRBJ1-5	.	TRBD1	TGTGCCAGCATTAAACAGGGGTGGGATCAGCCCCAGCATTTT	CASIKQGWDQPQHF
TRBV29-1	TRBJ1-5	.	TRBD1	TGCAGCGTAACGACAGGGGGGACGACGCAGCCCCAGCATTTT	CSVTTGGTTQPQHF
TRBV10-2	TRBJ2-7	many	.	TGCGCCAGCAGTCTGTTCGGGCAGCTCCAGGAAGAGTACTTC	CASSLFGQLQEEYF
TRBV7-9	TRBJ1-5	.	TRBD1	TGTGCCAGCAGCTCGGACAGGAACTATGCTGTTGATCAGCCCCAGCATTTT	CASSSDRNYAVDQPQHF
TRBV29-1	TRBJ2-5	.	TRBD1	TGCAGCGTTTGGACAGGGAACTACGAGACCCAGTACTTC	CSVWTGNYETQYF
TRBV11-2	TRBJ2-2	.	.	TGTGCCAGCAGCTCCCGAGAAAGATCAAACACCGGGGAGCTGTTTTTT	CASSSRERSNTGELFF
TRBV29-1	TRBJ1-2	.	.	TGCAGCGCGGTGGGACGGGGAACTTACTATGGCTACACCTTC	CSAVGRGTYYGYTF
TRBV6-5	TRBJ2-6	many	.	TGTGCCAGCAGTGAAGCAAGGGGGGGGGCCAACGTCCTGACTTTC	CASSEARGGANVLTF
TRBV29-1	TRBJ2-7	many	.	TGCAGCGTTGAAGCAGGGCAGCACTATAACGAGCAGTACTTC	CSVEAGQHYNEQYF
TRBV2	TRBJ1-2	.	TRBD1	TGTGCCAGCAGTGAAGGGACAGGGGAGGGCTACACCTTC	CASSEGTGEGYTF
TRBV29-1	TRBJ2-5	.	TRBD1	TGCAGCGTTGGGGAAGGACAGGGGAGGCAAGAGACCCAGTACTTC	CSVGEGQGRQETQYF
TRBV7-2	TRBJ2-7	many	.	TGTGCCAGCAGCTTAGTCTTGTCCTACGAGCAGTACTTC	CASSLVLSYEQYF
TRBV12-3/TRBV12-4	TRBJ1-1	few	.	TGTGCCAGCAGTTTAGATCCAGGGCTGACTGAAGCTTTCTTT	CASSLDPGLTEAFF
TRBV7-2	TRBJ2-7	.	TRBD2	TGTGCCAGCAGCTTACCCTCCGGGGGGGCGACCGTCTACGAGCAGTACTTC	CASSLPSGGATVYEQYF
TRBV11-3	TRBJ2-7	few	.	TGTGCCAGCAGCGCCACGAGGTCGGGGGAGCAGTACTTC	CASSATRSGEQYF
TRBV5-1	TRBJ2-7	.	.	TGCGCCAGCAGCGCCGGCCCCGACGCCTACGAGCAGTACTTC	CASSAGPDAYEQYF
TRBV7-9	TRBJ1-2	few	.	TGTGCCAGCAGCTTGCTCGGGCGGGACTATGGCTACACCTTC	CASSLLGRDYGYTF
TRBV6-1	TRBJ1-1	.	.	TGTGCCAGCTTCCCCCGGGGCAGAACTGAAGCTTTCTTT	CASFPRGRTEAFF
TRBV25-1	TRBJ2-5	.	TRBD2	TGTGCCAGCAGTGAATCTAGCGGGAGAGAGACCCAGTACTTC	CASSESSGRETQYF
TRBV5-4	TRBJ1-2	.	TRBD1	TGTGCCAGCAGCCCGCAACAGGGGGCAGGTTATGGCTACACCTTC	CASSPQQGAGYGYTF
TRBV6-6	TRBJ1-4	few	.	TGTGCCAGCAGTTACCGTAACAGATATAATGAAAAACTGTTTTTT	CASSYRNRYNEKLFF